The present entry profiles one T cell receptor beta chain with its context. This sample is drawn from a study of blood T cell repertoires in COVID-19. Looked up from germline, CDR1 is SQVTM and CDR2 is ANQGSEA. The CDR3 totals 16 residues. The V and J ends lost 5 bases and 1 base, in that order; junction bases with no gene match: 10. Assay: immunoSEQ multiplex PCR; the TCRdb copy retains only in-frame clones and omits some. Of approximately 300,000 clones listed, about 85% are singletons. Sequenced sample: peripheral blood. J is TRBJ2-3 and V is TRBV29-1; 9 bases match TRBD2. The sequence derives from a human donor with COVID-19, enrolled during active disease. The donor label of this sample is uncertain. The CDR3 DNA is TGCAGCGTTATTGGCGGGCGGGAGGGGGGCACAGATACGCAGTATTTT. Amino acids: CSVIGGREGGTDTQYF.